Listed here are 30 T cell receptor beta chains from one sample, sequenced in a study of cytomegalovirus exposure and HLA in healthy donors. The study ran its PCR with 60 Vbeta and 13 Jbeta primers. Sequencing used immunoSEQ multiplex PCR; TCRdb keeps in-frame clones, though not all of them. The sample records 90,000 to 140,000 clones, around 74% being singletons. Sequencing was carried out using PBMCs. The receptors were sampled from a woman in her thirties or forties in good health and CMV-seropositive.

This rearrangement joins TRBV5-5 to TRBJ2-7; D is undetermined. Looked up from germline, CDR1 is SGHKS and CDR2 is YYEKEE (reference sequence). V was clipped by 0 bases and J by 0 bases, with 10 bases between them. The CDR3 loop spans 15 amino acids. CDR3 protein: CASSLDPTVSYEQYF. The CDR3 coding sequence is TGTGCCAGCAGCTTGGACCCTACGGTCTCCTACGAGCAGTACTTC.

CDR3 protein: CASSTSDTYGYTF. DNA of the CDR3: TGTGCCAGCAGTACTTCAGACACATATGGCTACACCTTC. This rearrangement joins TRBV27 to TRBJ1-2; D call uncertain. The CDR3 covers 13 residues. CDR1 and CDR2 (germline): MNHEY, SMNVEV (reference sequence). The ends were cut back, 5 bases at V and 5 bases at J, with 12 bases in the middle.

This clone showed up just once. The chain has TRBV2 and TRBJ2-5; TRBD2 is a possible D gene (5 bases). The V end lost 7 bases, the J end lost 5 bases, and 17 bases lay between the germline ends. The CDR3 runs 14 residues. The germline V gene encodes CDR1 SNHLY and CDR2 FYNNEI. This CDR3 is CASIDGVGGETQYF. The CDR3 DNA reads TGTGCCAGCATCGACGGGGTGGGTGGCGAGACCCAGTACTTC.

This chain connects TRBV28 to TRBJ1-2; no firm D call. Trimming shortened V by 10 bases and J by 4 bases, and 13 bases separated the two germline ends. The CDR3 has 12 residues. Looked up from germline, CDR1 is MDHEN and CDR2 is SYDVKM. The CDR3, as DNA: TGTGCCATCACTCTCCCAAGCTATGGCTACACCTTC. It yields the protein CAITLPSYGYTF.

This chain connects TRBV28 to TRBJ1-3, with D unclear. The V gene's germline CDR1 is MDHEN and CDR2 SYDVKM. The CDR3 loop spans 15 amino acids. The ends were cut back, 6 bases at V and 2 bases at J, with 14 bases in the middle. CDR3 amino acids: CASRRTETTGNTIYF. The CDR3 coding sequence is TGTGCCAGCAGGAGAACAGAGACCACTGGAAACACCATATATTTT.

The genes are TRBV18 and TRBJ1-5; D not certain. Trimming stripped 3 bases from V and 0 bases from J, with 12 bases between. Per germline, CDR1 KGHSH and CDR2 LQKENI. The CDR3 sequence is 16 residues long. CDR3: CASSPETGASNQPQHF. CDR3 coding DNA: TGTGCCAGCTCACCTGAGACGGGAGCTAGCAATCAGCCCCAGCATTTT. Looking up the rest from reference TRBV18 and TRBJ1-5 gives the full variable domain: NAGVMQNPRHLVRRRGQEARLRCSPMKGHSHVYWYRQLPEEGLKFMVYLQKENIIDESGMPKERFSAEFPKEGPSILRIQQVVRGDSAAYFCASSPETGASNQPQHFGDGTRLSIL.

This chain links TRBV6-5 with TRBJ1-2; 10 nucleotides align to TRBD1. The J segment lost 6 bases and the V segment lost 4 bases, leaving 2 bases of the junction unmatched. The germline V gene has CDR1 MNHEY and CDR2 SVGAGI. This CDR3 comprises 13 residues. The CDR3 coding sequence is TGTGCCAGCAGTTTGGGGACAGGGGATGGCTACACCTTC. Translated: CASSLGTGDGYTF.

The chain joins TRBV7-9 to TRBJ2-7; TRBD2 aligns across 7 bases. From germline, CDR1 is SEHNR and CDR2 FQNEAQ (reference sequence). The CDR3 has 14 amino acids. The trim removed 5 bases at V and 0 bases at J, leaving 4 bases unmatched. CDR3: CASSRDYLSYEQYF. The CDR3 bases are TGTGCCAGCAGCCGGGACTACCTCTCCTACGAGCAGTACTTC. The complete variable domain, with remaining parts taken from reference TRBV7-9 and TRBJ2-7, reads DTGVSQNPRHKITKRGQNVTFRCDPISEHNRLYWYRQTLGQGPEFLTYFQNEAQLEKSRLLSDRFSAERPKGSFSTLEIQRTEQGDSAMYLCASSRDYLSYEQYFGPGTRLTVT.

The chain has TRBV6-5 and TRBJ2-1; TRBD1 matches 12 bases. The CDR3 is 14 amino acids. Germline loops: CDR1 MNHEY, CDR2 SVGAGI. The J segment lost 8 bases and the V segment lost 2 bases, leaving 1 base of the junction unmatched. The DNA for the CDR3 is TGTGCCAGCAGTTACGGGACAGGGGGCTATGAGCAGTTCTTC. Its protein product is CASSYGTGGYEQFF.

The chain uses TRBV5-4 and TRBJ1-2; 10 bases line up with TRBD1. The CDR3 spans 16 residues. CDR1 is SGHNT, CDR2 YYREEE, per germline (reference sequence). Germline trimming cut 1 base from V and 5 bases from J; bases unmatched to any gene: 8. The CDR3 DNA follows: TGTGCCAGCAGCTTGAGTTTGGCGGGACAGGGGTATGGCTACACCTTC. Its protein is CASSLSLAGQGYGYTF.

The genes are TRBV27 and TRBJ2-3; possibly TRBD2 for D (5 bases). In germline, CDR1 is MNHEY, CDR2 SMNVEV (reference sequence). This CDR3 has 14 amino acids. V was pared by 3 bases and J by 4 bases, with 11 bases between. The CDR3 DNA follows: TGTGCCAGCAGTTTTGCGGGTTTGTCAGATACGCAGTATTTT. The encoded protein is CASSFAGLSDTQYF.

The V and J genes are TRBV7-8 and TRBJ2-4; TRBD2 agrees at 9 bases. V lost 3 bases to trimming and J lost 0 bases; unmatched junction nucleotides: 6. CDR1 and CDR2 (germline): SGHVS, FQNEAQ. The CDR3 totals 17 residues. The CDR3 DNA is TGTGCCAGCAGCTTGTTGCGGGGGGGGCGAGCCAAAAACATTCAGTACTTC. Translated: CASSLLRGGRAKNIQYF.

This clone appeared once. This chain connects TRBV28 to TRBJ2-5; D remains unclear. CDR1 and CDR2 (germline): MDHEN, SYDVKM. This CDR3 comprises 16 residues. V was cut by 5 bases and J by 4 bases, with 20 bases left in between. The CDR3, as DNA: TGTGCCAGCAGTCCGCGCACCTACCATTTTCGAGAGACCCAGTACTTC. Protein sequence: CASSPRTYHFRETQYF.

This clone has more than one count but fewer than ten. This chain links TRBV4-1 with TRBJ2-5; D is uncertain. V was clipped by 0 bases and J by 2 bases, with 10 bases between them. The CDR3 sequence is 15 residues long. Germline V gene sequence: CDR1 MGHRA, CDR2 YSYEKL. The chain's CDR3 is CASSQDLTVQETQYF. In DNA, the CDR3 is TGCGCCAGCAGCCAAGATCTTACGGTTCAAGAGACCCAGTACTTC.

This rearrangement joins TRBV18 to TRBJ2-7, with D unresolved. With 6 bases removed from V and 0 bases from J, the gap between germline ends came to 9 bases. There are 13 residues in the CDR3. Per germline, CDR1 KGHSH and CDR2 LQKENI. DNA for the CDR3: TGTGCCAGCTCCCCAACAAGCTCCTACGAGCAGTACTTC. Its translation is CASSPTSSYEQYF.

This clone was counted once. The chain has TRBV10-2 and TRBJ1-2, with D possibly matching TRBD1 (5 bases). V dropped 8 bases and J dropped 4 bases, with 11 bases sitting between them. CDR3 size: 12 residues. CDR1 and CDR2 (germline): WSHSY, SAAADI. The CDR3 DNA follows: TGCGCCAGCGTGGCAGGGCTCTATGGCTACACCTTC. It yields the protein CASVAGLYGYTF.

CDR3 loop: CASSVRTGTGHSPLHF. DNA for the CDR3: TGTGCCAGCAGCGTACGAACCGGGACAGGGCATTCACCCCTCCACTTT. The J gene is TRBJ1-6, the V gene TRBV14; 9 bases align to TRBD1. Losses at the gene ends were 5 bases for V and 8 bases for J; bases not matched to a gene: 10. The CDR3 runs 16 residues. Germline V gene lookup returns CDR1 SGHDN and CDR2 FVKESK.

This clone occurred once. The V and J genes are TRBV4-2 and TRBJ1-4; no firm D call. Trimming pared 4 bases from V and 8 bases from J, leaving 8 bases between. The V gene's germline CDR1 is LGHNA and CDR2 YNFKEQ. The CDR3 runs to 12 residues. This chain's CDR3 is CASSLSQEKLFF. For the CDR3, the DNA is TGTGCCAGCAGCCTATCCCAGGAAAAACTGTTTTTT.

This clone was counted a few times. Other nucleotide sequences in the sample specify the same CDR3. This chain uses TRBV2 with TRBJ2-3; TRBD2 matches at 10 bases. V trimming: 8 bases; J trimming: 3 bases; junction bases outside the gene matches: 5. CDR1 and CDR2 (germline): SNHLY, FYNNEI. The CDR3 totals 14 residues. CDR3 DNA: TGTGCCAGCGGCCTAGCGGGAGTGACAGATACGCAGTATTTT. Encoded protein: CASGLAGVTDTQYF. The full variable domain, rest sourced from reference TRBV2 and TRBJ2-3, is EPEVTQTPSHQVTQMGQEVILRCVPISNHLYFYWYRQILGQKVEFLVSFYNNEISEKSEIFDDQFSVERPDGSNFTLKIRSTKLEDSAMYFCASGLAGVTDTQYFGPGTRLTVL.

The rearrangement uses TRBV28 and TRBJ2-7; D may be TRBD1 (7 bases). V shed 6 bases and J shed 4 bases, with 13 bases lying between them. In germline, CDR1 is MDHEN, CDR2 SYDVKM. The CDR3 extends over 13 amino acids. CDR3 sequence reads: CASREQGRYEQYF. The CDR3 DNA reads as TGTGCCAGCAGAGAACAGGGGAGGTACGAGCAGTACTTC.

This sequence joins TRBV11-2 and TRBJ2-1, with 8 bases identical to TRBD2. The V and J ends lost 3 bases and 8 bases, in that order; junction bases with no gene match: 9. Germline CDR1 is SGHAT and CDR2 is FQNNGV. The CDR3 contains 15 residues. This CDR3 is CASSLGLGAADEQFF. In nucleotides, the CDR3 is TGTGCCAGCAGCTTGGGACTAGGGGCTGCCGATGAGCAGTTCTTC.

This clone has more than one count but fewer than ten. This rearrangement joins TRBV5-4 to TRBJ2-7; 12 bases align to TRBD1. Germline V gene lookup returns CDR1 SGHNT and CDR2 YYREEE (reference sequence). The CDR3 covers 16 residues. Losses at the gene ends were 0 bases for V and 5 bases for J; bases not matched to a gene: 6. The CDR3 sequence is CASSLAPGQGADEQYF. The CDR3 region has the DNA TGTGCCAGCAGCTTGGCCCCGGGACAGGGGGCGGACGAGCAGTACTTC.

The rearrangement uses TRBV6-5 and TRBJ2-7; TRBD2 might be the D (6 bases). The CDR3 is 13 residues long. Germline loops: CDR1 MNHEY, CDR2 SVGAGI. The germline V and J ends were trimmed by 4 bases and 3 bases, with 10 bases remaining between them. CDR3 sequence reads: CASSLGGFYEQYF. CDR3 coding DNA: TGTGCCAGCAGTTTGGGGGGATTCTACGAGCAGTACTTC.

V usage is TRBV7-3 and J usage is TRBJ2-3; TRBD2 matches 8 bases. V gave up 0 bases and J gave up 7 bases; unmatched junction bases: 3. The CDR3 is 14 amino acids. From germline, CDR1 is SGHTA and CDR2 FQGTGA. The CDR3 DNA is TGTGCCAGCAGCTTAACGCAGCGGGGGTATACGCAGTATTTT. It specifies CASSLTQRGYTQYF.

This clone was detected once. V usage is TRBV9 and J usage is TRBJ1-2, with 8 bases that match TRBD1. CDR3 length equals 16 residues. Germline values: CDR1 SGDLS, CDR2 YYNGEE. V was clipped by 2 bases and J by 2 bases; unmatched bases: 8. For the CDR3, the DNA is TGTGCCAGCAGCGTCGACTCCAGGGGGCGAAACTATGGCTACACCTTC. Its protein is CASSVDSRGRNYGYTF.

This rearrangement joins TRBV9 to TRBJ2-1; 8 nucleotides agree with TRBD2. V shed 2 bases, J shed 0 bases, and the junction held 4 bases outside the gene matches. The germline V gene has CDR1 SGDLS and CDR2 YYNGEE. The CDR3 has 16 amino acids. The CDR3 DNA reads TGTGCCAGCAGCGTGGGCGGGGGGTTCTCCTACAATGAGCAGTTCTTC. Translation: CASSVGGGFSYNEQFF. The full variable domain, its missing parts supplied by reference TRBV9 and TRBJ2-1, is DSGVTQTPKHLITATGQRVTLRCSPRSGDLSVYWYQQSLDQGLQFLIQYYNGEERAKGNILERFSAQQFPDLHSELNLSSLELGDSALYFCASSVGGGFSYNEQFFGPGTRLTVL.

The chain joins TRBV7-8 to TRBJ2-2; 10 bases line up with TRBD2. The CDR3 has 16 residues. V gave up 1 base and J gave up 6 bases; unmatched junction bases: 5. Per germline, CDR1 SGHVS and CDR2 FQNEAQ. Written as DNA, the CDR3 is TGTGCCAGCAGCTTAGAGGCTAGCGGGGGTGCCGGGGAGCTGTTTTTT. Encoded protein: CASSLEASGGAGELFF.

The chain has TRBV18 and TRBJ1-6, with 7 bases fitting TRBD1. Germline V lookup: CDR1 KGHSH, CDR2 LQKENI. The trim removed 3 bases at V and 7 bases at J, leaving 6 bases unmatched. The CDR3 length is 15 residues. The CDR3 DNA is TGTGCCAGCTCACCTTTACAGGGGCAGAATTCACCCCTCCACTTT. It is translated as CASSPLQGQNSPLHF.

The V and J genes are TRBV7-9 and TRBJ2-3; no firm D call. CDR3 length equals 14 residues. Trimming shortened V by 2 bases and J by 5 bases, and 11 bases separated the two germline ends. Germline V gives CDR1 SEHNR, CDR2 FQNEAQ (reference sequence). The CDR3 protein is CASSLSLVGDTQYF. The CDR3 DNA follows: TGTGCCAGCAGCTTAAGCCTAGTCGGAGATACGCAGTATTTT. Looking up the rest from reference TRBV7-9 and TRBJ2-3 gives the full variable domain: DTGVSQNPRHKITKRGQNVTFRCDPISEHNRLYWYRQTLGQGPEFLTYFQNEAQLEKSRLLSDRFSAERPKGSFSTLEIQRTEQGDSAMYLCASSLSLVGDTQYFGPGTRLTVL.

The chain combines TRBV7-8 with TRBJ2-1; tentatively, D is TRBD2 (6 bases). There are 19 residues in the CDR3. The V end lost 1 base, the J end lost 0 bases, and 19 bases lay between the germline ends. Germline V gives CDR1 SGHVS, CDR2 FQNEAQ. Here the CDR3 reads CASSLGRSGVSTSYNEQFF. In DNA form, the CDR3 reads TGTGCCAGCAGCTTAGGTCGGTCGGGGGTTTCTACCTCCTACAATGAGCAGTTCTTC.